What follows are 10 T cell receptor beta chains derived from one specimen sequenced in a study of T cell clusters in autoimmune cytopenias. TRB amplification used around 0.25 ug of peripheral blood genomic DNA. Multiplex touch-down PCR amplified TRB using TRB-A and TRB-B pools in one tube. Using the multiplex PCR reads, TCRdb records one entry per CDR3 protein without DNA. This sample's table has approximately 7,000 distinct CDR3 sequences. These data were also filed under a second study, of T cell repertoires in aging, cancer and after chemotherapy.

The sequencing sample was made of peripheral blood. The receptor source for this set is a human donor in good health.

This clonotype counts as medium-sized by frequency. The CDR3 spells CASSRLRGANTGELFF. The J gene is TRBJ2-2, the V gene TRBV6-5; the TCRdb D gene call, TRBD2, has no DNA to confirm it. Germline values: CDR1 MNHEY, CDR2 SVGAGI. The CDR3 consists of 16 residues.

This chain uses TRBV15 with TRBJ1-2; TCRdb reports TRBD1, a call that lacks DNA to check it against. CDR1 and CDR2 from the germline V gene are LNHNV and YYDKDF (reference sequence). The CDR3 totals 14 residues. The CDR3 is CATRPRGRVPGYTF.

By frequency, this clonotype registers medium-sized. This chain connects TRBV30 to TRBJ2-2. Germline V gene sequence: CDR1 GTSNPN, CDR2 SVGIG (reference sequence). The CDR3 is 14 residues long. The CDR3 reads CAWSEGGFVGELFF. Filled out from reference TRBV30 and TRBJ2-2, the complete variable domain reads SQTIHQWPATLVQPVGSPLSLECTVEGTSNPNLYWYRQAAGRGLQLLFYSVGIGQISSEVPQNLSASRPQDRQFILSSKKLLLSDSGFYLCAWSEGGFVGELFFGEGSRLTVL.

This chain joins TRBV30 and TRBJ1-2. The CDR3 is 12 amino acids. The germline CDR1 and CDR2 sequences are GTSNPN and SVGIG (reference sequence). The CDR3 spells CAWLGSNYGYTF.

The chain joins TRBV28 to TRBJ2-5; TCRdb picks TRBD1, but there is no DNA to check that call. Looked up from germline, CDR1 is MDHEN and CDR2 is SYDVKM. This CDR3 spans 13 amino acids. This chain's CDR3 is CASGGNPLETQYF.

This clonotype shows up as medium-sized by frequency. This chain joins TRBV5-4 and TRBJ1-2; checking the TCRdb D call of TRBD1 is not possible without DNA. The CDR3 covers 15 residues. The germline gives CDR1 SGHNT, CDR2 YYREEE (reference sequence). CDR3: CASSGGTGTVYGYTF.

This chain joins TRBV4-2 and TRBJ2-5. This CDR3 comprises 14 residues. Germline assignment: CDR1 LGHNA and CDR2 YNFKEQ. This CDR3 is CASSQVADQETQYF.

CDR3 amino acids: CASSLGGTGARETQYF. The rearrangement links TRBV5-5 to TRBJ2-5; TCRdb indicates TRBD1, and absent DNA this call remains unverified. CDR1 is SGHKS, CDR2 YYEKEE, per germline (reference sequence). CDR3 size: 16 residues.

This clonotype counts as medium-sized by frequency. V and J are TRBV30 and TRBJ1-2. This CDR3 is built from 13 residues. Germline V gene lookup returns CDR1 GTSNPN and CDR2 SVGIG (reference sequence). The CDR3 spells CAWTHARAMGYTF.

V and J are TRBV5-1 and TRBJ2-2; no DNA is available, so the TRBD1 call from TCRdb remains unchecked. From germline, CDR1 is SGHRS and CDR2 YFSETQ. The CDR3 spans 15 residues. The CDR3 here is CASSLSTGNPGELFF.